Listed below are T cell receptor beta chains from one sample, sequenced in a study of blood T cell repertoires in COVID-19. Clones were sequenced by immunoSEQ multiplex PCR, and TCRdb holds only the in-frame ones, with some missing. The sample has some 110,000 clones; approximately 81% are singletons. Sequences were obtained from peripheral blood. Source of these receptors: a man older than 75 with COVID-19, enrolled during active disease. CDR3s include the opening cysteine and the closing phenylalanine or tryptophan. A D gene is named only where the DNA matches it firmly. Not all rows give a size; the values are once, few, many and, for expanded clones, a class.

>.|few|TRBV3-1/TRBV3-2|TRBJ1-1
CASSQDRGWTTEAFF
TGTGCCAGCAGCCAAGATCGGGGGTGGACCACTGAAGCTTTCTTT
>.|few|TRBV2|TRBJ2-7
CASSDVRYDSYEQYF
TGTGCCAGCAGTGATGTCCGCTACGACTCCTACGAGCAGTACTTC
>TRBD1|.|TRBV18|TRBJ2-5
CASSVGQGAETQYF
TGTGCCAGCTCAGTCGGACAGGGGGCAGAGACCCAGTACTTC
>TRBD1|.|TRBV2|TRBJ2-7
CASSGLNRGEQYF
TGTGCCAGCAGTGGGCTCAACAGGGGCGAGCAGTACTTC
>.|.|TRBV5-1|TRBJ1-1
CASSLAVTGRNTEAFF
TGCGCCAGCAGCTTGGCCGTCACAGGACGGAACACTGAAGCTTTCTTT
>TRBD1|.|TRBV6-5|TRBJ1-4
CASSYHRTGRGEKLFF
TGTGCCAGCAGTTACCACCGGACAGGGCGTGGTGAAAAACTGTTTTTT
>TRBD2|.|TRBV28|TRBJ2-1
CASSSLADLGDEQFF
TGTGCCAGCAGTTCTCTAGCGGACCTCGGCGATGAGCAGTTCTTC
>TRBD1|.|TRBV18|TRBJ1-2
CASSPRTGEAVGYTF
TGTGCCAGCTCACCTCGGACAGGGGAGGCTGTTGGCTACACCTTC
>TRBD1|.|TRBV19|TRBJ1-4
CASSSGTGATNEKLFF
TGTGCCAGTAGTTCCGGGACAGGGGCAACTAATGAAAAACTGTTTTTT
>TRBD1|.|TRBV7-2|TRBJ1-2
CASSPYRGPVDGYTF
TGTGCCAGCAGCCCCTACAGGGGGCCGGTTGATGGCTACACCTTC
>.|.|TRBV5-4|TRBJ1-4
CASSSGTTNEKLFF
TGTGCCAGCAGCTCCGGGACAACTAATGAAAAACTGTTTTTT
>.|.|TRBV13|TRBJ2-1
CASSLGGGNEQFF
TGTGCCAGCAGCTTAGGTGGGGGGAATGAGCAGTTCTTC
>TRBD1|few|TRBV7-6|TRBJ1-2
CASSLEVPGQGSYGYTF
TGTGCCAGCAGCTTAGAAGTTCCGGGACAGGGAAGCTATGGCTACACCTTC
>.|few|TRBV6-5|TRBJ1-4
CASSSDSEKLFF
TGTGCCAGCAGTTCCGACAGTGAAAAACTGTTTTTT
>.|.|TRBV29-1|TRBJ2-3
CSASPPGHTDTQYF
TGCAGCGCTTCCCCCCCGGGACACACAGATACGCAGTATTTT
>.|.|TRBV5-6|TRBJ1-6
CASTTTAINNSPLHF
TGTGCCAGCACTACTACTGCTATTAATAATTCACCCCTCCACTTT
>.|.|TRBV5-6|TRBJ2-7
CASSLGAGLYEQYF
TGTGCCAGCAGCTTGGGGGCAGGTCTCTACGAGCAGTACTTC
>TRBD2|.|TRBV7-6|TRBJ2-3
CASSHPASGTDTQYF
TGTGCCAGCAGCCATCCGGCTAGCGGGACAGATACGCAGTATTTT
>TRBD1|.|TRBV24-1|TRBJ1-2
CATRGTGSNYGYTF
TGTGCCACCAGGGGGACAGGGAGTAACTATGGCTACACCTTC
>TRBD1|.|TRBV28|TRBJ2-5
CASSHGGQGEETQYF
TGTGCCAGCAGCCACGGGGGACAGGGGGAAGAGACCCAGTACTTC
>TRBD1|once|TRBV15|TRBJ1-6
CATSSTGTGGASPLHF
TGTGCCACCAGCAGCACCGGGACAGGGGGCGCATCACCCCTCCACTTT
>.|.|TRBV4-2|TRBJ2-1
CASSQEASFYNEQFF
TGTGCCAGCAGCCAAGAAGCTAGCTTCTACAATGAGCAGTTCTTC
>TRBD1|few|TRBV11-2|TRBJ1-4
CASSQGTGGGEKLFF
TGTGCCAGCAGCCAAGGGACAGGGGGAGGTGAAAAACTGTTTTTT
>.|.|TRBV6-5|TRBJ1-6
CASSYSRGEGSPLHF
TGTGCCAGCAGTTACTCAAGGGGGGAGGGTTCACCCCTCCACTTT
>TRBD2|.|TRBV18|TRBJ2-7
CASSPSSGPYEQYF
TGTGCCAGCTCACCTTCTAGCGGTCCCTACGAGCAGTACTTC
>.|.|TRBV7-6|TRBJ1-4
CASSLARGVGTNEKLFF
TGTGCCAGCAGCTTAGCGCGAGGCGTCGGGACTAATGAAAAACTGTTTTTT
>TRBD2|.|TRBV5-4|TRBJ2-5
CASSWGTSGQETQYF
TGTGCCAGCAGCTGGGGGACTAGCGGACAAGAGACCCAGTACTTC
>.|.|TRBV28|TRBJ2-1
CASSLPGTFNEQFF
TGTGCCAGCAGTTTACCCGGGACTTTCAATGAGCAGTTCTTC